A single sample gave rise to the 21 T cell receptor beta chains below, sequenced in a study of blood T cells in healthy people across ages. It was with a sample-barcoded 5' primer and a J-beta primer mix that a second PCR of roughly 7 to 12 cycles was run. TCRdb re-derived calls from the 5' RACE reads in MiXCR, one entry per CDR3 protein. The sample has 850,000 to 950,000 distinct CDR3 sequences; about 28% are singletons. The sample consisted of blood. The receptors derive from a woman of 80 years or more in good health.

Only one count was recorded for this clonotype. The junction departs from the called germline gene at one end, perhaps through a read error. J is TRBJ2-1 and V is TRBV27, with 8 bases matching TRBD1. The CDR3 runs to 15 residues. The V gene's germline CDR1 is MNHEY and CDR2 SMNVEV (reference sequence). The CDR3 loop is CASSTGGFSYDEQFF. As DNA, the CDR3 is TGTGCCAGCAGTACAGGGGGGTTTTCCTACGATGAGCAGTTCTTC.

This clonotype was counted at least ten times. The chain is built from TRBV7-2 and TRBJ2-5; 8 bases are shared with TRBD1. The germline V gene encodes CDR1 SGHTA and CDR2 FQGNSA. This CDR3 contains 16 residues. V was clipped by 4 bases and J by 4 bases; unmatched bases: 11. The CDR3 sequence: CASSSPGQGLRETQYF. CDR3 DNA sequence: TGTGCCAGCAGCTCCCCTGGACAGGGATTGCGAGAGACCCAGTACTTC.

The J gene is TRBJ1-1, the V gene TRBV12-3 or TRBV12-4; 10 nucleotides match TRBD1. The CDR3 is 16 amino acids. Germline trimming cut 5 bases from V and 3 bases from J; bases unmatched to any gene: 9. The CDR3 spells CASSEGQGRWDTEAFF. CDR3 in DNA: TGTGCCAGCAGTGAGGGACAGGGGCGATGGGACACTGAAGCTTTCTTT.

The chain links TRBV9 to TRBJ1-5; D remains unclear. Trimming pared 2 bases from V and 2 bases from J, leaving 8 bases between. The V gene's germline CDR1 is SGDLS and CDR2 YYNGEE. This CDR3 has 14 amino acids. The CDR3 nucleotides are TGTGCCAGCAGCGTTGAGGAGGGCAATCAGCCCCAGCATTTT. Its protein is CASSVEEGNQPQHF.

This clonotype appeared many times. The chain couples TRBV25-1 to TRBJ2-7; weak D call: TRBD1 (6 bases). This CDR3 is 14 amino acids long. Germline V gives CDR1 MGHDK, CDR2 SYGVNS. The germline V and J ends were trimmed by 6 bases and 8 bases, with 20 bases remaining between them. In DNA, the CDR3 is TGTGCCAGCAGCGGGTTACTACAACAGGGCAAGCAGTACTTC. This gives the protein CASSGLLQQGKQYF.

Comment on this clonotype: A much larger clone lies one base from this, so it may be a read error. The DNA of the CDR3 is TGCGGCGTAGGGACAGGGGCCGGGGCCAACGTCCTGACTTTC. This codes for CGVGTGAGANVLTF. The chain combines TRBV29-1 with TRBJ2-6; 10 bases map to TRBD1. This CDR3 comprises 14 residues. From germline, CDR1 is SQVTM and CDR2 ANQGSEA.

About this clonotype: A much bigger clone sits one base away, suggesting this may be a read error. The CDR3 does not close with the conserved phenylalanine or tryptophan, likely indicating a read error. The chain joins TRBV6-2 or TRBV6-3 to TRBJ2-5; 10 nucleotides agree with TRBD2. V shed 2 bases, J shed 4 bases, and the junction held 4 bases outside the gene matches. Germline V gives CDR1 MNHEY, CDR2 SVGEGT. The CDR3 is 15 residues long. CDR3 DNA sequence: TGTGCCAGCAGTTACATAGCGGGGGGTCGAGAGACCCAGTACGTC. Translating gives CASSYIAGGRETQYV.

To note about this clonotype: This may come from a read error, since a much larger clone is one base off. The V call is TRBV7-2, the J call TRBJ1-2; possibly TRBD1 for D (5 bases). CDR1 and CDR2 (germline): SGHTA, FQGNSA. V dropped 5 bases and J dropped 8 bases, with 15 bases sitting between them. The CDR3 extends over 13 amino acids. The CDR3 region has the DNA TGTGCCAGCAGCCCTTGGACATCAGGGGGCTACACCTTC. Translation gives CASSPWTSGGYTF. Full variable domain (remainder filled in from reference TRBV7-2 and TRBJ1-2): GAGVSQSPSNKVTEKGKDVELRCDPISGHTALYWYRQSLGQGLEFLIYFQGNSAPDKSGLPSDRFSAERTGGSVSTLTIQRTQQEDSAVYLCASSPWTSGGYTFGSGTRLTVV.

The chain carries TRBV20-1 and TRBJ2-1, with 7 bases aligning to TRBD2. Germline CDR1 and CDR2: DFQATT and SNEGSKA (reference sequence). The ends lost 1 base at V and 9 bases at J; junction bases unmatched: 12. The CDR3 is 15 residues long. CDR3 region: CSARGLAAGVGEQFF. The CDR3 DNA reads TGCAGTGCTAGAGGTCTGGCGGCGGGGGTGGGTGAGCAGTTCTTC.

This clonotype has just a few counts. A read error may be the cause here, since a much bigger clone is one base away. The rearrangement joins TRBV5-1 to TRBJ2-5; possible D gene TRBD1, 5 bases. The CDR3 extends over 15 amino acids. In germline, CDR1 is SGHRS, CDR2 YFSETQ. The CDR3: CTSSLGTGYQETQYF. CDR3 coding DNA: TGCACCAGCAGCTTGGGTACAGGCTACCAAGAGACCCAGTACTTC.

Only a few counts were recorded for this clonotype. Being one base from a much bigger clone, this may be a read error. The chain carries TRBV6-2 or TRBV6-3 and TRBJ2-5; D unresolved. CDR3 length equals 13 residues. Germline V gene sequence: CDR1 MNHEY, CDR2 SVGEGT. This chain's CDR3 is CVTYEMGRETQYF. CDR3 DNA: TGTGTCACTTACGAAATGGGTCGGGAGACCCAGTACTTC.

This clonotype was observed many times. The gene calls are TRBV5-4 and TRBJ2-1; D is undetermined. The V and J ends lost 3 bases and 5 bases respectively, with 9 bases between them. The germline gives CDR1 SGHNT, CDR2 YYREEE (reference sequence). This CDR3 region has 13 residues. CDR3 sequence: CASSSDAHNEQFF. As DNA, the CDR3 is TGTGCCAGCAGCTCGGACGCCCACAATGAGCAGTTCTTC.

This clonotype was seen at least ten times. The chain recombines TRBV7-2 with TRBJ2-5, with 9 bases fitting TRBD2. Per germline, CDR1 SGHTA and CDR2 FQGNSA. The J segment lost 6 bases and the V segment lost 0 bases, leaving 8 bases of the junction unmatched. CDR3 length equals 16 residues. CDR3 coding DNA: TGTGCCAGCAGCTTAGCTTGGCGGGGGGGCCAGAAGACCCAGTACTTC. Translation gives CASSLAWRGGQKTQYF.

On this clonotype itself: A read error may explain this, as a much larger clone is one base away. CDR3: CASGSQGLDEQFF. Here the CDR3 DNA reads TGTGCCAGCGGCTCACAGGGCCTCGATGAGCAGTTCTTC. This chain uses TRBV7-9 with TRBJ2-1; a possible D gene is TRBD1 (6 bases). The CDR3 covers 13 residues. Germline V gene sequence: CDR1 SEHNR, CDR2 FQNEAQ (reference sequence). The V end lost 8 bases, the J end lost 8 bases, and 16 bases lay between the germline ends.

Ten or more counts support this clonotype. This rearrangement joins TRBV5-1 to TRBJ2-1; a weak D match, TRBD1 (5 bases). Looked up from germline, CDR1 is SGHRS and CDR2 is YFSETQ. V was clipped by 3 bases and J by 4 bases, with 14 bases between them. The CDR3 extends over 15 amino acids. This CDR3 reads CASSSGLGRYNEQFF. CDR3 nucleotide sequence: TGCGCCAGCAGCTCCGGGCTGGGGCGGTACAATGAGCAGTTCTTC.

This chain links TRBV2 with TRBJ2-7, with 7 bases that match TRBD1. The germline V gene encodes CDR1 SNHLY and CDR2 FYNNEI. The CDR3 is 14 amino acids. The V and J ends lost 3 bases and 3 bases, in that order; junction bases with no gene match: 5. CDR3 DNA: TGTGCCAGCAGTGAGAAGGGGGCCTTCTACGAGCAGTACTTC. Protein: CASSEKGAFYEQYF.

This clonotype has just a few counts. The chain recombines TRBV18 with TRBJ2-5, with D tentatively TRBD2 (7 bases). The CDR3 contains 16 residues. Germline values: CDR1 KGHSH, CDR2 LQKENI. Trimming left V 2 bases short and J 4 bases short, with 17 bases between. As DNA, the CDR3 is TGTGCCAGCTCACCATCATTTTCGGGGGGCCGAGAGACCCAGTACTTC. Encoded protein: CASSPSFSGGRETQYF.

Comments on this clonotype: A single base separates this from a much larger clone, so it may be a read error. J is TRBJ2-1 and V is TRBV6-5; 7 bases align to TRBD1. This CDR3 spans 12 amino acids. V shed 5 bases and J 12 bases; nucleotides not matched to a gene: 7. Germline CDR1 and CDR2: MNHEY and SVGAGI. The CDR3 bases are TGTGCCAGCAGTAACCCGGACAGGCGGCAGTTCTTC. Translation: CASSNPDRRQFF.

The count of this clonotype is one. The chain uses TRBV29-1 and TRBJ2-7; the D gene is possibly TRBD1 (6 bases). CDR1 and CDR2 from the germline V gene are SQVTM and ANQGSEA. CDR3 length equals 14 residues. V lost 7 bases, J lost 2 bases, and 18 bases lay in between. The CDR3 is CSAEDSQTAYEQYF. The CDR3 DNA follows: TGCAGCGCCGAGGACAGCCAGACCGCCTACGAGCAGTACTTC.

As concerns this clonotype: A clone one base away is much larger, so this may be a read error. The J gene is TRBJ1-4, the V gene TRBV5-5; D call uncertain. The CDR3 is made up of 13 amino acids. Trimming took off 0 bases at V and 10 bases at J, with 10 bases between the two ends. Germline CDR1 is SGHKS and CDR2 is YYEKEE (reference sequence). As DNA, the CDR3 is TGTGCCAGCAGCTTGGTCCCGACGGGAAAACTGTTTTTT. Protein: CASSLVPTGKLFF.

With regard to this clonotype: With a much larger clone just one base away, this may be a read error. The V gene is TRBV27, the J gene TRBJ1-2; unclear D gene. The length of the CDR3 is 14 residues. Looked up from germline, CDR1 is MNHEY and CDR2 is SMNVEV (reference sequence). The V end lost 4 bases, the J end lost 1 base, and 10 bases lay between the germline ends. The CDR3 reads CASSCRNSNYGYTF. In DNA form, the CDR3 reads TGTGCCAGCAGTTGTAGGAATAGTAACTATGGCTACACCTTC.